This T cell receptor beta chain was observed in a study of shared clonotypes between healthy human individuals. Overall study findings and caveats: Clonotypes that were shared across a few donors made up around 5% of naive CD4 clonotypes.

Deep-level settings were used for running the assay. Genomic DNA of each subset was evenly split across several immunoSEQ plates. Authors' methods: From ImmunoSEQ came sequences covering only the junction and carrying no quality scores, so filtering differed. The table came from immunoSEQ multiplex PCR; TCRdb's copy has only in-frame clones and leaves some out. The D gene and trimming were derived from the DNA, and the V and J assignments and clone size from that table. The profile shows nearly 600,000 clones, 95% to 96% of them singletons. The V and J ends lost 3 bases and 0 bases, in that order; junction bases with no gene match: 19. The CDR3 totals 21 residues. Germline V gene data show CDR1 as MDHEN and CDR2 as SYDVKM. CD45RO-negative cells were positively selected for CCR7, leaving out terminally differentiated effector memory CD45RA+ cells. Note on this clone: As yet, its antigen is unknown.

The gene calls are TRBV28 and TRBJ2-7; 11 nucleotides agree with TRBD1. The source material was naive CD8+ T cells sorted from blood. This clonotype originated in a woman between 25 and 40 years old in good health. In DNA form, the CDR3 reads TGTGCCAGCAGTTTCCTAGGGGGGACAGGGGGTCCGCCCCTAAGCTCCTACGAGCAGTACTTC. Translated: CASSFLGGTGGPPLSSYEQYF. The entire variable domain, with the rest obtained from reference TRBV28 and TRBJ2-7, is as follows: DVKVTQSSRYLVKRTGEKVFLECVQDMDHENMFWYRQDPGLGLRLIYFSYDVKMKEKGDIPEGYSVSREKKERFSLILESASTNQTSMYLCASSFLGGTGGPPLSSYEQYFGPGTRLTVT.